These 9 T cell receptor beta chains came from one sample sequenced in a study of cytomegalovirus exposure and HLA in healthy donors. The assay was immunoSEQ multiplex PCR, and TCRdb's table has in-frame clones only and misses some. This sample yields over 200,000 clones, of which about 91% are seen a single time; around 3% belongs to the top ten. Material for sequencing was PBMCs. These receptor sequences come from a woman in her late teens or twenties in good health and CMV-seronegative.

This chain links TRBV20-1 with TRBJ1-1, with D uncertain. The V gene's germline CDR1 is DFQATT and CDR2 SNEGSKA (reference sequence). The CDR3 runs to 11 residues. Deletions cut 7 bases from V and 1 base from J, with 7 bases between. CDR3 in amino acids: CSVEENTEAFF. CDR3 sequence (DNA): TGCAGTGTAGAGGAGAACACTGAAGCTTTCTTT.

V and J are TRBV9 and TRBJ2-1; 8 bases line up with TRBD1. Germline trimming cut 0 bases from V and 5 bases from J; bases unmatched to any gene: 10. The CDR3 has 17 residues. Germline V gene sequence: CDR1 SGDLS, CDR2 YYNGEE. The CDR3 reads CASSVEVGTGPHNEQFF. The CDR3 nucleotides are TGTGCCAGCAGCGTAGAAGTGGGGACAGGTCCGCACAATGAGCAGTTCTTC.

This CDR3 is CASSPGQQNEKLFF. CDR3 DNA sequence: TGTGCCAGCAGCCCGGGACAGCAAAATGAAAAACTGTTTTTT. This rearrangement joins TRBV9 to TRBJ1-4, with 7 nucleotides matching TRBD1. Trimming at V came to 4 bases and at J to 5 bases, leaving 5 bases not matched to a gene. Germline loops: CDR1 SGDLS, CDR2 YYNGEE. The CDR3 has 14 amino acids.

V gene TRBV6-1 combines with J gene TRBJ1-2, with 9 bases lining up with TRBD1. Germline V gene data show CDR1 as MNHNS and CDR2 as SASEGT. CDR3 length: 16 residues. With 0 bases clipped from V and 7 bases from J, the junction kept 9 bases outside the gene matches. The CDR3 nucleotides are TGTGCCAGCAGTGAAGCAACTCCGGGACAGGGAGCTGGCTACACCTTC. Translation gives CASSEATPGQGAGYTF.

V and J are TRBV6-5 and TRBJ1-2; D may be TRBD1 (6 bases). The germline CDR1 and CDR2 sequences are MNHEY and SVGAGI. Trimming pared 2 bases from V and 1 base from J, leaving 14 bases between. The CDR3 extends over 16 amino acids. The CDR3 loop is CASSYAQGMFNYGYTF. Here the CDR3 DNA reads TGTGCCAGCAGTTACGCGCAGGGGATGTTTAACTATGGCTACACCTTC.

This clone was seen once. The V call is TRBV7-8, the J call TRBJ2-1, with 13 nucleotides matching TRBD2. The ends lost 1 base at V and 6 bases at J; junction bases unmatched: 0. Germline CDR1 SGHVS, CDR2 FQNEAQ. The CDR3 consists of 15 residues. This CDR3 reads CASSLGTSGSNEQFF. CDR3 in DNA: TGTGCCAGCAGCTTAGGGACTAGCGGGAGCAATGAGCAGTTCTTC.

The chain recombines TRBV6-1 with TRBJ2-1; TRBD2 matches 7 bases. Unmatched junction bases numbered 11, after V lost 1 base and J lost 8 bases. This CDR3 is 16 amino acids long. The germline gives CDR1 MNHNS, CDR2 SASEGT. The CDR3 region has the DNA TGTGCCAGCAGTGAAGTCGGCGGGAGACGGGTTTATGAGCAGTTCTTC. Protein sequence: CASSEVGGRRVYEQFF.

This clone was detected only a few times. The chain joins TRBV19 to TRBJ1-2, with TRBD1 as a possible D gene (6 bases). V was trimmed by 6 bases and J by 6 bases, leaving 14 bases between them. Germline V CDR1 and CDR2: LNHDA, SQIVND (reference sequence). There are 13 residues in the CDR3. The CDR3 bases are TGTGCCAGTAGCACAGGGAGGGTCCATGGCTACACCTTC. It is translated as CASSTGRVHGYTF.

V is TRBV28 and J is TRBJ2-7; tentative D call: TRBD1 (6 bases). Germline CDR1 MDHEN, CDR2 SYDVKM. The CDR3 spans 15 residues. Trimming pared 6 bases from V and 0 bases from J, leaving 15 bases between. Here the CDR3 reads CASSVTGVNSYEQYF. DNA for the CDR3: TGTGCCAGCAGCGTGACAGGAGTCAACTCCTACGAGCAGTACTTC. The variable domain in full, with the rest retrieved from reference TRBV28 and TRBJ2-7, is DVKVTQSSRYLVKRTGEKVFLECVQDMDHENMFWYRQDPGLGLRLIYFSYDVKMKEKGDIPEGYSVSREKKERFSLILESASTNQTSMYLCASSVTGVNSYEQYFGPGTRLTVT.